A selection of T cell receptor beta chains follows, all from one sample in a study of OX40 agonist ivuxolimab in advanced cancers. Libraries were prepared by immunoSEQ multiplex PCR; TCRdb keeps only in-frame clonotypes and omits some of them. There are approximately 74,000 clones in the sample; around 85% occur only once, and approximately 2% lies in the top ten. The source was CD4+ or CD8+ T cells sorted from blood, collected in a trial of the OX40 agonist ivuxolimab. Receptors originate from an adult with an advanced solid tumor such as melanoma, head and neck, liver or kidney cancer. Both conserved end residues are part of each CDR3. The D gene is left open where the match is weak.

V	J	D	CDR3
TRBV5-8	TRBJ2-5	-	CASSGGTLTQETQYF
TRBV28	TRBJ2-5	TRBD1	CASSAWWDRGETQYF
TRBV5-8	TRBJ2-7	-	CASSLEMASRSYEQYF
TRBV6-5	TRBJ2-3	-	CASTLRASTDTQYF
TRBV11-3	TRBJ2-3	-	CASSLADRGDTQYF
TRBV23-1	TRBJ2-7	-	CASRPPRGYEQYF
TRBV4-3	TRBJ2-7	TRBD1	CASSSGQGSYEQYF
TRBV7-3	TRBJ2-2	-	CASSSRTGELFF
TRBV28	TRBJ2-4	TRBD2	CASSFGRFLAKNIQYF
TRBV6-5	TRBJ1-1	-	CASSGRNTEAFF
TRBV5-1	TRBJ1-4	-	CASSPDRVNEKLFF
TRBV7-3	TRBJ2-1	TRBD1	CASSPDRGNYNEQFF
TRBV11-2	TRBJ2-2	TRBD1	CASSLLGGRTGELFF
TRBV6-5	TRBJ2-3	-	CASRGGSTDTQYF
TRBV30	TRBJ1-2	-	CAWSVGRGGGYTF
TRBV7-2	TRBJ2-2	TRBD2	CASSLRGGNTGELFF
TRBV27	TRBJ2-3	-	CASSWTSILRTDTQYF
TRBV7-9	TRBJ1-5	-	CASSLALGGQPQHF
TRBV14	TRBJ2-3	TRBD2	CASSQGTSADTQYF
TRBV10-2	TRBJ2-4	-	CASSVDLNIQYF
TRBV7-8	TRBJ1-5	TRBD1	CASSPLRTGGGQPQHF
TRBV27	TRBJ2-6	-	CASTASPGANVLTF
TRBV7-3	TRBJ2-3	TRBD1	CASSSWGQGTDTQYF
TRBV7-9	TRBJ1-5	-	CASSLLRGNSNQPQHF
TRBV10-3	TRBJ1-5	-	CAACRDINQPQHF
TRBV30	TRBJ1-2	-	CAWSVQRGGRGYTF
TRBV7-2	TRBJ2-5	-	CASSLGGKQETQYF
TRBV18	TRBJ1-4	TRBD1	CASSPLPGGGTATNEKLFF
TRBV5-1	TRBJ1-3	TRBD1	CASSFSQGTFSGNTIYF
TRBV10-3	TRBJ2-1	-	CAIRTGRGGSRSYNEQFF
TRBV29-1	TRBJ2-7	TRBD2	CSVEDLARGIYEQYF
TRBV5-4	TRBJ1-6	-	CASSLPNSPLHF
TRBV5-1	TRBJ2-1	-	CASSLSTGDNEQFF
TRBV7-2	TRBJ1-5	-	CASGQFNQPQHF
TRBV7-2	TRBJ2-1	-	CASSLPLRTTNEQFF
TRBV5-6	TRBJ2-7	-	CASSWDRTYEQYF
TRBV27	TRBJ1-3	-	CASSFKGPISGNTIYF
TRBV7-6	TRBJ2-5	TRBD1	CASSLDRGTGVGETQYF
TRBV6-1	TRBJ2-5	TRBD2	CASSFSGNPGETQYF
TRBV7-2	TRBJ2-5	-	CASSLSLGETQYF
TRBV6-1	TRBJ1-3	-	CASSGGGRAGNTIYF
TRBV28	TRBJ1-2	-	CASTGYYGYTF